The rows below give T cell receptor beta chains drawn from one sample of a study of post-analysis software for immune sequencing data. TCRdb reanalysed the PCR reads using MiXCR and keeps one entry per CDR3 protein. Among roughly 400,000 distinct CDR3 sequences, about 40% were seen once, and the ten largest hold around 8%. What was sequenced was blood. These receptors all stem from a girl aged 2-9 years with multiple sclerosis. Both conserved end residues are part of each CDR3. The D gene is left open where the match is weak. Size is stated for part of the rows, as once, few or many counts, or as a class when the clone is expanded.

j_gene,d_gene,v_gene,abundance,CDR3aa,CDR3nt
TRBJ2-5,-,TRBV11-1,-,CASSLMFRGEETQYF,TGTGCCAGCAGCTTGATGTTCCGGGGAGAAGAGACCCAGTACTTC
TRBJ1-2,-,TRBV6-2/TRBV6-3,-,CASSYITVSYGYTF,TGTGCCAGCAGTTACATCACTGTGAGCTATGGCTACACCTTC
TRBJ2-5,-,TRBV20-1,-,CSSTRQGETQYF,TGCAGTTCGACTAGACAGGGAGAGACCCAGTACTTC
TRBJ1-2,TRBD1,TRBV4-1,few,CASSFPRDRAGYTF,TGCGCCAGCAGCTTTCCCCGGGACAGGGCGGGCTACACCTTC
TRBJ2-7,-,TRBV28,few,CASREGGPSYEQYF,TGTGCCAGCAGGGAAGGGGGACCGAGCTACGAGCAGTACTTC
TRBJ1-2,TRBD1,TRBV6-5,few,CASSYSRQGNGYTF,TGTGCCAGCAGTTACTCGCGACAGGGAAATGGCTACACCTTC
TRBJ2-7,TRBD1,TRBV10-3,-,CATQTAGGHEQYF,TGTGCCACCCAGACGGCAGGGGGCCACGAGCAGTACTTC
TRBJ2-7,TRBD1,TRBV3-1,-,CASSQARTGTTYEQYF,TGTGCCAGCAGCCAAGCCAGGACAGGGACGACCTACGAGCAGTACTTC
TRBJ1-5,TRBD1,TRBV20-1,few,CSARPGQGGQPQHF,TGCAGTGCTAGACCAGGACAGGGGGGACAGCCCCAGCATTTT
TRBJ2-7,-,TRBV28,few,CASSIGGTLYEQYF,TGTGCCAGCAGTATAGGGGGGACCCTCTACGAGCAGTACTTC
TRBJ2-1,TRBD2,TRBV9,-,CASSVHFGAVRGGDDNEQFF,TGTGCCAGCAGCGTTCATTTTGGGGCAGTTCGCGGGGGGGACGACAATGAGCAGTTCTTC
TRBJ1-1,TRBD1,TRBV6-5,-,CASSYGGTGARYTEAFF,TGTGCCAGCAGTTACGGCGGGACAGGGGCTAGATACACTGAAGCTTTCTTT
TRBJ2-7,TRBD1,TRBV29-1,-,CSVESYLGDRGYEQYF,TGCAGCGTTGAGTCCTACTTAGGGGACAGGGGGTACGAGCAGTACTTC
TRBJ2-3,-,TRBV5-1,few,CASSLGHLIAADTQYF,TGCGCCAGCAGCTTGGGACACCTAATAGCGGCAGATACGCAGTATTTT
TRBJ1-4,-,TRBV27,-,CASRHIGENEKLFF,TGTGCCAGCAGACATATTGGGGAGAATGAAAAACTGTTTTTT
TRBJ2-7,TRBD2,TRBV7-9,-,CASSHRGGSGTYYEQYF,TGTGCCAGCAGCCATAGGGGTGGTAGCGGGACCTACTACGAGCAGTACTTC
TRBJ2-3,-,TRBV28,-,CASSPIQGNADTQYF,TGTGCCAGCAGTCCTATACAGGGAAATGCGGATACGCAGTATTTT
TRBJ2-3,-,TRBV10-3,few,CAISVRTDTQYF,TGTGCCATCAGTGTACGGACAGATACGCAGTATTTT
TRBJ2-2,-,TRBV28,once,CASSPVGNHRELFF,TGTGCCAGCAGTCCCGTCGGGAACCACCGGGAGCTGTTTTTT
TRBJ2-5,-,TRBV29-1,-,CSVEGGSWAIEHQETQYF,TGCAGCGTTGAAGGCGGATCATGGGCCATAGAACACCAAGAGACCCAGTACTTC
TRBJ1-4,-,TRBV7-2,-,CASAGLGNEKLFF,TGTGCCAGCGCAGGGCTGGGTAATGAAAAACTGTTTTTT
TRBJ2-3,-,TRBV12-3/TRBV12-4,-,CASSLPSLTDTQYF,TGTGCCAGCAGTTTACCCTCTTTAACAGATACGCAGTATTTT
TRBJ1-4,-,TRBV18,few,CASSITPWTVLPTNEKLFF,TGTGCCAGCTCAATAACCCCATGGACCGTTCTCCCCACTAATGAAAAACTGTTTTTT
TRBJ2-6,-,TRBV18,few,CASSLTGGSSGANVLTF,TGTGCCAGCTCACTTACGGGGGGCTCTTCTGGGGCCAACGTCCTGACTTTC
TRBJ1-5,TRBD1,TRBV3-1,-,CASSQDGTGNQPQHF,TGTGCCAGCAGCCAAGACGGGACAGGGAATCAGCCCCAGCATTTT
TRBJ2-7,-,TRBV18,-,CASSRDTNYERYF,TGTGCCAGCTCACGGGACACCAACTACGAGCGGTACTTC
TRBJ2-1,TRBD2,TRBV11-2,few,CASSKGLAGPLYNEQFF,TGTGCCAGCAGCAAAGGACTAGCGGGTCCACTTTACAATGAGCAGTTCTTC
TRBJ2-1,TRBD2,TRBV6-6,-,CASTSSGGYNEQFF,TGTGCCAGCACGTCTAGCGGGGGCTACAATGAGCAGTTCTTC
TRBJ1-5,TRBD1,TRBV5-1,few,CASSLEGGASSNQPQHF,TGCGCCAGCAGCTTGGAAGGGGGCGCCTCATCTAATCAGCCCCAGCATTTT
TRBJ2-2,-,TRBV14,-,CASSQDPTVHTQVGFF,TGTGCCAGCAGCCAAGATCCGACAGTACATACCCAGGTGGGGTTTTTT
TRBJ1-2,-,TRBV7-9,-,CATFTNYGYTF,TGTGCCACATTCACTAACTATGGCTACACCTTC